The 10 T cell receptor beta chains below all came from one sample that was sequenced in a study of blood T cells in healthy people across ages. Through a sample-barcoded 5' primer and a J-beta primer mix, a second PCR was run for roughly 6 to 12 cycles. TCRdb reprocessed the 5' RACE reads via MiXCR and lists one record per CDR3 protein. Of fewer than 1.5 million distinct CDR3 sequences detected, around 42% appear once; the ten largest clones hold roughly 8.2%. Sequencing input: blood. These receptors were obtained from a young woman in good health.

The V call is TRBV6-1, the J call TRBJ2-7; TRBD2 agrees at 10 bases. The CDR3 is 14 amino acids. The germline V gene encodes CDR1 MNHNS and CDR2 SASEGT. V lost 8 bases, J lost 5 bases, and 9 bases stayed unmatched. The CDR3 bases are TGTGCCAGCGGGGATACCGGGACTAGCGACGAGCAGTACTTC. Translation gives CASGDTGTSDEQYF.

This clonotype was found once. V and J are TRBV13 and TRBJ2-1, with D possibly TRBD2 on 6 matching bases. V lost 0 bases and J lost 6, with 12 bases in between. The germline V gene has CDR1 PRHDT and CDR2 FYEKMQ (reference sequence). The CDR3 is made up of 15 amino acids. CDR3: CASSLGSSGRNEQFF. In DNA, the CDR3 is TGTGCCAGCAGCTTAGGCTCCAGCGGGCGCAATGAGCAGTTCTTC.

This sequence joins TRBV4-1 and TRBJ2-7; a weak D match, TRBD1 (5 bases). Trimming removed 2 bases at V and 2 bases at J, with 10 bases between. The germline gives CDR1 MGHRA, CDR2 YSYEKL. This CDR3 is built from 14 residues. The CDR3, as DNA: TGCGCCAGCAGCCAATGGGCAGGGCCCTACGAGCAGTACTTC. It encodes CASSQWAGPYEQYF.

This clonotype turned up a few times. The chain joins TRBV10-3 to TRBJ2-3, with TRBD2 as a possible D gene (5 bases). This CDR3 has 15 amino acids. The germline V gene has CDR1 ENHRY and CDR2 SYGVKD. V was clipped by 9 bases and J by 2 bases, with 18 bases between them. For the CDR3, the DNA is TGTGCCATTTTACTTCCCGGGATGATCACAGATACGCAGTATTTT. Its translation: CAILLPGMITDTQYF.

This chain connects TRBV27 to TRBJ1-1; the D gene is possibly TRBD1 (5 bases). Between the trimmed V and J ends, which lost 6 bases and 3 bases, there was a span of 14 bases. The CDR3 loop spans 14 amino acids. CDR1 and CDR2 from the germline V gene are MNHEY and SMNVEV (reference sequence). The DNA for the CDR3 is TGTGCCAGCAGCTATAAAGGAGGGGACACTGAAGCTTTCTTT. Protein sequence: CASSYKGGDTEAFF.

This clonotype was seen a few times. The rearrangement links TRBV5-1 to TRBJ2-1; the D gene is possibly TRBD2 (5 bases). Germline V CDR1 and CDR2: SGHRS, YFSETQ. The V end was cut by 4 bases, the J end by 0 bases, with 14 bases between. The CDR3 extends over 16 amino acids. The CDR3 DNA sequence: TGCGCCAGCAGCCTTATTTTGGGGAGCTCCTACAATGAGCAGTTCTTC. Residues: CASSLILGSSYNEQFF.

The chain uses TRBV5-1 and TRBJ1-1; TRBD1 agrees at 8 bases. The CDR3 is 15 amino acids. The V gene end was trimmed by 1 base and the J gene end by 1 base; junction bases not matched to a gene: 3. Germline CDR1 and CDR2: SGHRS and YFSETQ. The CDR3 here is CASSLQQGGNTEAFF. The CDR3 coding sequence is TGCGCCAGCAGCTTGCAACAGGGGGGGAACACTGAAGCTTTCTTT.

This clonotype was observed a handful of times. This chain joins TRBV3-1 and TRBJ2-7, with 10 bases fitting TRBD2. The CDR3 totals 18 residues. Germline V CDR1 and CDR2: LGHDT, YNNKEL (reference sequence). J gave up 1 base and V 0 bases, and 9 bases lay outside the gene matches. The CDR3: CASSQEGSTSGNSYEQYF. CDR3 nucleotide sequence: TGTGCCAGCAGCCAAGAAGGTAGTACTAGCGGGAATTCCTACGAGCAGTACTTC.

This clonotype was seen a few times. The chain combines TRBV6-1 with TRBJ2-3; 8 nucleotides match TRBD2. Germline V gene lookup returns CDR1 MNHNS and CDR2 SASEGT. The junction had 8 bases not matched to a gene; V was cut back by 6 bases and J by 0 bases. The CDR3 sequence is 16 residues long. The CDR3 region has the DNA TGTGCCAGCAGATTTTTTAGCGGGATTAGCACAGATACGCAGTATTTT. Encoded protein: CASRFFSGISTDTQYF.

This clonotype occurred a few times. This chain links TRBV7-6 with TRBJ2-3, with 12 bases that match TRBD2. Germline V gene sequence: CDR1 SGHVS, CDR2 FNYEAQ. CDR3 length equals 16 residues. V lost 4 bases and J lost 4; bases outside the gene matches: 6. The CDR3 spells CASSSSTSGSPDTQYF. Here the CDR3 DNA reads TGTGCCAGCAGCTCCTCGACTAGCGGGAGCCCAGATACGCAGTATTTT.